These 15 T cell receptor beta chains originate from one sample sequenced in a study of T cells in Graves' hyperthyroidism and ophthalmopathy (dated by TCRdb to between 2017 and 2020). The receptor library was made with multiplex PCR. The instrument given in TCRdb is Illumina HiSeq 2000. The TCR beta CDR3 regions were amplified from RNA transcripts. The first round of RT-PCR for the TCR CDR3 was performed with the HTBI primer set and the Qiagen OneStep RT-PCR kit. TCRdb reprocessed the public reads (quality trimming at Q25 with fastp, clone calling with MiXCR) and kept in-frame beta chains. CDR3 protein duplicates are merged, each entry listing the most common genes and DNA. Across this sample there are hundreds of thousands of distinct CDR3 sequences, with roughly 14% seen only once. About an eighth of the sample goes to the ten largest clones. The sample taken for sequencing was blood. These receptors all come from a woman aged 50 to 60 with Graves' ophthalmopathy.

This clonotype came up many times. This chain links TRBV27 with TRBJ1-6; D not resolved. This CDR3 has 12 residues. Deletions cut 6 bases from V and 8 bases from J, with 8 bases between. Germline V gene sequence: CDR1 MNHEY, CDR2 SMNVEV (reference sequence). In nucleotides, the CDR3 is TGTGCCAGCAGGAAGGATTATTCACCCCTCCACTTT. Its translation is CASRKDYSPLHF.

This chain links TRBV7-9 with TRBJ2-2; D is undetermined. The V end was cut by 5 bases, the J end by 6 bases, with 10 bases between. The CDR3 extends over 13 amino acids. Germline CDR1 and CDR2: SEHNR and FQNEAQ (reference sequence). Here the CDR3 DNA reads TGTGCCAGCAGCCCACAATCCTCCGGGGAGCTGTTTTTT. Amino acids: CASSPQSSGELFF.

This clonotype was seen at least ten times. The chain combines TRBV27 with TRBJ2-5; 7 bases are shared with TRBD2. The V gene end was trimmed by 2 bases and the J gene end by 2 bases; junction bases not matched to a gene: 8. CDR3 size: 16 residues. Germline V gene data show CDR1 as MNHEY and CDR2 as SMNVEV (reference sequence). In nucleotides, the CDR3 is TGTGCCAGCAGTTTAAGACGCGGGAGCCTACAAGAGACCCAGTACTTC. Its protein product is CASSLRRGSLQETQYF.

This clonotype was detected only a few times. V usage is TRBV7-8 and J usage is TRBJ1-1; D might be TRBD1 (6 bases). Trimming pared 5 bases from V and 0 bases from J, leaving 13 bases between. Germline values: CDR1 SGHVS, CDR2 FQNEAQ. This CDR3 has 15 amino acids. CDR3 nucleotide sequence: TGTGCCAGCAGCCCTCGGGACAATTTGAACACTGAAGCTTTCTTT. Translation: CASSPRDNLNTEAFF.

Ten or more counts support this clonotype. This rearrangement joins TRBV7-9 to TRBJ2-7, with TRBD1 matching over 7 bases. The V and J ends lost 6 bases and 2 bases, in that order; junction bases with no gene match: 7. The CDR3 is 14 residues long. Germline V gene data show CDR1 as SEHNR and CDR2 as FQNEAQ (reference sequence). This CDR3 reads CASRLGTETYEQYF. CDR3 DNA: TGTGCCAGCAGATTGGGGACAGAGACCTACGAGCAGTACTTC.

This sequence joins TRBV29-1 and TRBJ1-1; D is perhaps TRBD1 (5 bases). Trimming left V 4 bases short and J 5 bases short, with 20 bases between. Per the germline V gene, CDR1 is SQVTM and CDR2 is ANQGSEA. This CDR3 region has 15 residues. The CDR3 sequence: CSVGYLGRERTEAFF. CDR3 DNA: TGCAGCGTTGGGTACCTGGGCAGGGAGAGGACTGAAGCTTTCTTT.

This clonotype was observed many times. The V call is TRBV20-1, the J call TRBJ2-7, with TRBD2 matching over 10 bases. Trimming cost V 0 bases and J 4 bases; bases outside gene matches: 9. The CDR3 extends over 16 amino acids. Germline CDR1 DFQATT, CDR2 SNEGSKA (reference sequence). The CDR3 coding sequence is TGCAGTGCTAGAGATTCTGGGCTAGCGGGAGTGTACGAGCAGTACTTC. Translation gives CSARDSGLAGVYEQYF.

This clonotype showed up many times. This chain uses TRBV7-3 with TRBJ2-1, with a possible D match to TRBD2 (6 bases). Trimming took off 2 bases at V and 0 bases at J, with 14 bases between the two ends. Germline V gene lookup returns CDR1 SGHTA and CDR2 FQGTGA. This CDR3 contains 17 residues. In nucleotides, the CDR3 is TGTGCCAGCAGCTTATTCCTAGCGCCGAGCTCCTACAATGAGCAGTTCTTC. It codes for CASSLFLAPSSYNEQFF.

This clonotype was counted ten times or more. The chain carries TRBV28 and TRBJ2-3, with a possible D match to TRBD2 (5 bases). The germline gives CDR1 MDHEN, CDR2 SYDVKM. The CDR3 sequence is 13 residues long. The V end lost 7 bases, the J end lost 2 bases, and 10 bases lay between the germline ends. CDR3 sequence reads: CASMRESTDTQYF. The CDR3, as DNA: TGTGCCAGCATGAGGGAGTCCACAGATACGCAGTATTTT. The whole variable domain, remainder taken from reference TRBV28 and TRBJ2-3, is DVKVTQSSRYLVKRTGEKVFLECVQDMDHENMFWYRQDPGLGLRLIYFSYDVKMKEKGDIPEGYSVSREKKERFSLILESASTNQTSMYLCASMRESTDTQYFGPGTRLTVL.

The chain recombines TRBV3-2 with TRBJ2-1; whether TRBD2, the table's D call, matches the DNA was not checked. TRBV3-2 is noted as a pseudogene. The CDR3 is made up of 17 amino acids. The CDR3 DNA reads TGTGCCAGCAGCCAGTCCGGGACTTGCCGAGTTTACAATGAGCAGTTCTTC. It encodes CASSQSGTCRVYNEQFF.

This clonotype was detected ten times or more. The V gene is TRBV29-1, the J gene TRBJ2-3; 10 bases are shared with TRBD2. The J segment lost 3 bases and the V segment lost 6 bases, leaving 12 bases of the junction unmatched. Germline V lookup: CDR1 SQVTM, CDR2 ANQGSEA. The CDR3 is 16 amino acids. CDR3 DNA: TGCAGCGTCCGAGGGGGGCTAGCGGGAGTTACAGATACGCAGTATTTT. Translation gives CSVRGGLAGVTDTQYF.

This sequence joins TRBV20-1 and TRBJ2-1, with D unclear. There are 12 residues in the CDR3. Trimming left V 3 bases short and J 7 bases short, with 10 bases between. Germline V gene lookup returns CDR1 DFQATT and CDR2 SNEGSKA (reference sequence). Here the CDR3 reads CSARKSSNEQFF. DNA of the CDR3: TGCAGTGCTAGGAAGTCATCGAATGAGCAGTTCTTC.

The sample holds many counts of this clonotype. The chain recombines TRBV28 with TRBJ2-1, with TRBD1 matching 7 bases. Losses at the gene ends were 8 bases for V and 9 bases for J; bases not matched to a gene: 16. Germline-derived CDR1 and CDR2 are MDHEN and SYDVKM. The CDR3 is 15 residues long. The CDR3 sequence is CASSHTPGRGREQFF. CDR3 coding DNA: TGTGCCAGCTCCCATACCCCGGGAAGGGGGCGTGAGCAGTTCTTC.

The sample holds many counts of this clonotype. A much larger clone lies a single base off, so this may be a read error. The CDR3 loop reads CASSQGGSTEAFF. Written as DNA, the CDR3 is TGTGCCAGCAGCCAAGGGGGGAGCACTGAAGCTTTCTTT. This chain links TRBV3-1 with TRBJ1-1; a weak D match, TRBD1 (5 bases). The CDR3 has 13 residues. Germline CDR1 LGHDT, CDR2 YNNKEL (reference sequence). Trimming cost V 1 base and J 4 bases, with 7 bases left between them.

A remark on this clonotype: A much bigger clone sits one base away, suggesting this may be a read error. This sequence joins TRBV20-1 and TRBJ2-1; the match to TRBD2 covers 10 bases. CDR1 DFQATT and CDR2 SNEGSKA come from the germline V gene (reference sequence). The CDR3 is 14 amino acids. The J segment lost 5 bases and the V segment lost 5 bases, leaving 6 bases of the junction unmatched. The CDR3 protein is CSAGRLAGDNEQFF. In DNA form, the CDR3 reads TGCAGTGCTGGGAGACTAGCGGGTGACAATGAGCAGTTCTTC.